Described below is a single T cell receptor beta chain sequence and its context. A read error may explain this, as a much larger clone is one base away. Building the TCR beta libraries relied on iRepertoire HTBI primers, and CDR3 regions underwent Arm-PCR. One entry per CDR3 protein results from TCRdb running MiXCR on the multiplex PCR reads. Of around 250,000 distinct CDR3 sequences listed, roughly a fifth are singletons. The sample originates from a study of regulatory T cells in long-lasting Graves disease. The germline gives CDR1 SGHRS, CDR2 YFSETQ. The CDR3 consists of 16 residues. Time point defined: newly diagnosed GD, antithyroid drugs for less than 3 months. PBMC RNA was the source of the TCR library.

The chain recombines TRBV5-1 with TRBJ2-3; 9 positions agree with TRBD2. The receptor was isolated from a female donor with Graves disease. Sample: peripheral blood mononuclear cells (PBMCs), taken at new diagnosis, from a patient treated with antithyroid drugs. CDR3 loop: CASSESGLATTDTRYF. CDR3 nucleotide sequence: TGCGCCAGCAGTGAGTCGGGACTAGCAACCACAGATACGCGGTATTTT.